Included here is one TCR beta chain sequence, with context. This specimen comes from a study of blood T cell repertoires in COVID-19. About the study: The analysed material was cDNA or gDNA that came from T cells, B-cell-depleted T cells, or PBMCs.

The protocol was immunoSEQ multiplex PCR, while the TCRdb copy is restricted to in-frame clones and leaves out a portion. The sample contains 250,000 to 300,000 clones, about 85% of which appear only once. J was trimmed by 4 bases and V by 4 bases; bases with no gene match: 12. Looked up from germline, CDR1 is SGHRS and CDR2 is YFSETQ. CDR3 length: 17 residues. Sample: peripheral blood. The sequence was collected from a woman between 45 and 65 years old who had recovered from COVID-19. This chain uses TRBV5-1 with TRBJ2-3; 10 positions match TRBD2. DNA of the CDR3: TGCGCCAGCAGCAAGAGCGGGGGGGCCGGGTTCCCAGATACGCAGTATTTT. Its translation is CASSKSGGAGFPDTQYF.